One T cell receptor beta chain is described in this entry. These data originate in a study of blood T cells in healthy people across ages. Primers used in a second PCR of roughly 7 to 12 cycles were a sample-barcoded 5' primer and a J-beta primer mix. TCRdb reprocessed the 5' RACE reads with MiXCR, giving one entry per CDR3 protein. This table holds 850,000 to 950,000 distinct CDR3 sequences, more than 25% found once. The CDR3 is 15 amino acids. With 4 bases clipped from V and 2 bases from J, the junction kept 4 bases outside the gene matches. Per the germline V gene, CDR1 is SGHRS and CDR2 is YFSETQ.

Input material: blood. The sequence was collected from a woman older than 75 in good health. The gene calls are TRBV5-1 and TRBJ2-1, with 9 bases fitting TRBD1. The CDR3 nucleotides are TGCGCCAGCAGCCGGACAGGGGTCCCCTACAATGAGCAGTTCTTC. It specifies CASSRTGVPYNEQFF.